What follows is one TCR beta chain and its context. Its antigen is unidentified. The sample is drawn from a study of OX40 agonist ivuxolimab in advanced cancers. In the study overall: Patients took ivuxolimab, an agonistic anti-OX40 (CD134) antibody. Partial responses were recorded for three patients, including one with hepatocellular carcinoma and two with cutaneous melanoma. Points from the study as a whole: Antigen specificity was not determined for the expanded peripheral T cells.

Profiling relied on immunoSEQ multiplex PCR, and the TCRdb table lists in-frame clones only, not all of them. The profile shows roughly 69,000 clones, almost 85% of them singletons. CDR1 and CDR2 (germline): MNHNY, SVGAGI (reference sequence). This CDR3 is 15 amino acids long. Trimming took 7 bases from V and 0 from J, leaving 14 bases between them. This material consisted of CD4+ or CD8+ T cells sorted from blood, taken in a trial of the OX40 agonist ivuxolimab. The sequence derives from an adult with an advanced solid tumor such as melanoma, head and neck, liver or kidney cancer. The chain joins TRBV6-6 to TRBJ2-3; TRBD1 is a possible D gene (5 bases). The CDR3, as DNA: TGTGCCAGCACCCAGGTTTGGGGCAGCACAGATACGCAGTATTTT. This gives the protein CASTQVWGSTDTQYF.